The following is a T cell receptor beta chain sequence with its context. Vbeta (60) and Jbeta (13) primers were used in the PCR. Clones were read by immunoSEQ multiplex PCR, and TCRdb kept only the in-frame ones, dropping some. Of roughly 120,000 clones in the sample, about 8.6% were seen once. The entry originates in a study of cytomegalovirus exposure and HLA in healthy donors. The CDR3 runs to 16 residues. Germline loops: CDR1 WNHNN, CDR2 SYGVQD (reference sequence). The V segment lost 5 bases and the J segment 6 bases; nucleotides outside the gene matches: 12. This sequence joins TRBV10-1 and TRBJ1-5; 8 bases line up with TRBD1. Sequencing was performed on PBMCs. This receptor was taken from a woman aged 40 to 50 in good health and CMV-seropositive. The CDR3 nucleotides are TGCGCCAGCAGTTATTTTCCAGGGGGCGAGGGTCAGCCCCAGCATTTT. This sequence encodes CASSYFPGGEGQPQHF.